Listed below are T cell receptor beta chains from one sample, sequenced in a study of blood T cell repertoires in COVID-19. Generated by immunoSEQ multiplex PCR, the TCRdb table keeps only in-frame clones and is missing some. The table lists about 59,000 clones, less than 85% of them singletons. The sample taken for sequencing was peripheral blood. These receptors were collected from a woman aged 45-65 years with active or convalescent COVID-19. Each CDR3 is given with its conserved first and last residue. D genes are given only for firm matches. Clone size appears in some rows only: once, few, many, or a class for an expanded clone.

length: 13
size: -
J: TRBJ1-1
D: -
V: TRBV19
CDR3: CASRPTVNTEAFF
DNA: TGTGCCAGTAGGCCGACAGTGAACACTGAAGCTTTCTTT

length: 14
size: -
J: TRBJ2-5
D: TRBD1
V: TRBV7-8
CDR3: CASSMTGGLETQYF
DNA: TGTGCCAGCAGCATGACAGGGGGCTTGGAGACCCAGTACTTC

length: 14
size: many
J: TRBJ1-2
D: -
V: TRBV2
CDR3: CASSGGAGMVGYTF
DNA: TGTGCCAGCAGTGGAGGTGCAGGGATGGTAGGCTACACCTTC

length: 14
size: -
J: TRBJ1-2
D: -
V: TRBV10-3
CDR3: CAISAQQGFYGYTF
DNA: TGTGCCATCAGTGCACAACAGGGCTTCTATGGCTACACCTTC

length: 14
size: few
J: TRBJ1-4
D: -
V: TRBV7-9
CDR3: CASSLSRGDEKLFF
DNA: TGTGCCAGCAGCTTATCCAGGGGTGATGAAAAACTGTTTTTT

length: 14
size: -
J: TRBJ1-2
D: -
V: TRBV19
CDR3: CASSIGSESYGYTF
DNA: TGTGCCAGTAGTATAGGATCGGAGTCCTATGGCTACACCTTC

length: 15
size: -
J: TRBJ1-3
D: -
V: TRBV2
CDR3: CASIGQPLSGNTIYF
DNA: TGTGCCAGCATCGGACAGCCTCTCTCTGGAAACACCATATATTTT

length: 12
size: -
J: TRBJ2-5
D: -
V: TRBV28
CDR3: CASEPRGETQYF
DNA: TGTGCCAGCGAACCCAGAGGAGAGACCCAGTACTTC

length: 16
size: -
J: TRBJ1-2
D: -
V: TRBV27
CDR3: CASSLGPLTGVYGYTF
DNA: TGTGCCAGCAGTTTGGGGCCCCTTACAGGCGTCTATGGCTACACCTTC

length: 15
size: -
J: TRBJ1-5
D: TRBD1
V: TRBV18
CDR3: CASSPGTDSNQPQHF
DNA: TGTGCCAGCTCACCTGGGACAGATAGCAATCAGCCCCAGCATTTT

length: 15
size: -
J: TRBJ1-6
D: TRBD1
V: TRBV3-1/TRBV3-2
CDR3: CASSQPRQGGSPLHF
DNA: TGTGCCAGCAGCCAACCTCGACAGGGTGGTTCACCCCTCCACTTT

length: 15
size: -
J: TRBJ2-7
D: TRBD2
V: TRBV6-5
CDR3: CASSPRAGVDFEQYF
DNA: TGTGCCAGCAGTCCTCGAGCGGGAGTAGACTTCGAGCAGTACTTC

length: 12
size: -
J: TRBJ2-3
D: -
V: TRBV12-3/TRBV12-4
CDR3: CASSSSTDTQYF
DNA: TGTGCCAGCAGTTCTAGCACAGATACGCAGTATTTT

length: 13
size: -
J: TRBJ1-1
D: -
V: TRBV15
CDR3: CATSSGQNTEAFF
DNA: TGTGCCACCAGCAGCGGTCAGAACACTGAAGCTTTCTTT

length: 16
size: -
J: TRBJ2-6
D: -
V: TRBV18
CDR3: CASSTREIVGANVLTF
DNA: TGTGCCAGCTCAACCAGGGAAATAGTGGGGGCCAACGTCCTGACTTTC

length: 14
size: -
J: TRBJ1-6
D: -
V: TRBV7-9
CDR3: CASSWVGGHSPLHF
DNA: TGTGCCAGCAGCTGGGTCGGGGGGCATTCACCCCTCCACTTT

length: 16
size: -
J: TRBJ2-2
D: TRBD1
V: TRBV4-1
CDR3: CASSQGGQGWTGELFF
DNA: TGCGCCAGCAGCCAGGGGGGACAGGGTTGGACCGGGGAGCTGTTTTTT

length: 15
size: -
J: TRBJ1-3
D: -
V: TRBV7-8
CDR3: CASSLVYPSGNTIYF
DNA: TGTGCCAGCAGCTTAGTCTACCCCTCTGGAAACACCATATATTTT

length: 15
size: few
J: TRBJ2-3
D: -
V: TRBV6-5
CDR3: CASSYSKQGTDTQYF
DNA: TGTGCCAGCAGTTACTCGAAGCAGGGGACAGATACGCAGTATTTT

length: 15
size: -
J: TRBJ2-5
D: -
V: TRBV28
CDR3: CASSSRQQLQETQYF
DNA: TGTGCCAGCAGTTCCCGACAGCAGTTACAAGAGACCCAGTACTTC

length: 14
size: -
J: TRBJ2-1
D: TRBD2
V: TRBV5-6
CDR3: CASSRAGVWNEQFF
DNA: TGTGCCAGCAGCCGAGCGGGAGTGTGGAATGAGCAGTTCTTC

length: 15
size: -
J: TRBJ1-5
D: TRBD1
V: TRBV5-5
CDR3: CASSKDRSINQPQHF
DNA: TGTGCCAGCAGCAAGGACAGGTCAATCAATCAGCCCCAGCATTTT

length: 15
size: -
J: TRBJ2-3
D: -
V: TRBV19
CDR3: CASSMTHRLGDTQYF
DNA: TGTGCCAGTAGTATGACACATAGGTTGGGAGATACGCAGTATTTT

length: 13
size: -
J: TRBJ1-2
D: -
V: TRBV5-6
CDR3: CASSARGSHGYTF
DNA: TGTGCCAGCAGCGCACGGGGGAGCCATGGCTACACCTTC

length: 17
size: few
J: TRBJ2-3
D: TRBD2
V: TRBV10-3
CDR3: CAISESRSGRVTDTQYF
DNA: TGTGCCATCAGTGAGTCGCGGAGCGGGAGGGTAACAGATACGCAGTATTTT

length: 15
size: once
J: TRBJ1-3
D: TRBD1
V: TRBV6-5
CDR3: CASHRGRSSGNTIYF
DNA: TGTGCCAGTCACAGGGGGCGAAGCTCTGGAAACACCATATATTTT

length: 14
size: -
J: TRBJ2-2
D: -
V: TRBV9
CDR3: CASSVVGQTGELFF
DNA: TGTGCCAGCAGCGTAGTTGGGCAAACGGGGGAGCTGTTTTTT

length: 13
size: few
J: TRBJ2-7
D: -
V: TRBV4-2
CDR3: CASSHDRGFEQYF
DNA: TGTGCCAGCAGCCACGATCGGGGGTTCGAGCAGTACTTC